Presented here are 25 T cell receptor beta chains from one specimen sequenced in a study of blood T cells in healthy people across ages. Using a J-beta primer mix together with a sample-barcoded 5' primer, a second PCR was run for about 7 to 12 cycles. Using its own MiXCR run on the 5' RACE reads, TCRdb lists one record per CDR3 protein. The sample lists approximately 360,000 distinct CDR3 sequences, roughly half seen once, with around 49% in the top ten. Sequencing was carried out using blood. These receptors came from a man aged 60 to 75 in good health.

The table lists this clonotype with a few counts. This chain connects TRBV7-9 to TRBJ2-7; 9 nucleotides align to TRBD1. The CDR3 totals 18 residues. CDR1 SEHNR and CDR2 FQNEAQ come from the germline V gene (reference sequence). V lost 4 bases to trimming and J lost 5 bases; unmatched junction nucleotides: 18. The CDR3 region is CASSSFPRPGTGNNEQYF. Written as DNA, the CDR3 is TGTGCCAGCAGCTCGTTCCCCCGTCCCGGGACAGGGAACAACGAGCAGTACTTC.

The gene calls are TRBV18 and TRBJ2-5; possible D gene TRBD1, 5 bases. The V end lost 3 bases, the J end lost 5 bases, and 13 bases lay between the germline ends. Germline CDR1 reads KGHSH; CDR2 reads LQKENI. This CDR3 contains 14 residues. This chain's CDR3 is CASSPNAGRETQYF. The CDR3 DNA reads TGTGCCAGCTCACCCAACGCAGGGCGGGAGACCCAGTACTTC.

V gene TRBV12-3 or TRBV12-4 combines with J gene TRBJ2-5; possible D gene TRBD1, 6 bases. Trimming took off 5 bases at V and 2 bases at J, with 18 bases between the two ends. This CDR3 contains 16 residues. The CDR3 sequence is CASSITPGQKQETQYF. CDR3 in DNA: TGTGCCAGCAGTATTACCCCGGGACAAAAACAAGAGACCCAGTACTTC.

This rearrangement joins TRBV19 to TRBJ1-5, with D unresolved. CDR3 length equals 14 residues. Germline loops: CDR1 LNHDA, CDR2 SQIVND (reference sequence). V lost 5 bases and J lost 2, with 10 bases in between. This chain's CDR3 is CASSVRRGNQPQHF. The CDR3 nucleotides read TGTGCCAGTAGTGTACGACGAGGCAATCAGCCCCAGCATTTT. Full variable domain (outside the CDR3, taken from reference TRBV19 and TRBJ1-5): DGGITQSPKYLFRKEGQNVTLSCEQNLNHDAMYWYRQDPGQGLRLIYYSQIVNDFQKGDIAEGYSVSREKKESFPLTVTSAQKNPTAFYLCASSVRRGNQPQHFGDGTRLSIL.

This clonotype showed up many times. CDR3 in amino acids: CASSQVLPPVLGQGEDGYTF. CDR3 nucleotides: TGTGCCAGCAGCCAAGTCCTTCCGCCGGTCCTTGGCCAGGGAGAGGATGGCTACACCTTC. V is TRBV3-1 and J is TRBJ1-2, with a weak D call TRBD1 (5 bases). V was shortened by 1 base and J by 6 bases, with 30 bases between the two germline ends. This CDR3 contains 20 residues. Germline V CDR1 and CDR2: LGHDT, YNNKEL (reference sequence).

A few counts support this clonotype. The V and J genes are TRBV4-3 and TRBJ1-2; D unresolved. Trimming removed 1 base from V and 2 bases from J, with 8 bases in between. Germline assignment: CDR1 LGHNA and CDR2 YSLEER. CDR3 length equals 14 residues. The CDR3 loop is CASSQVRMNYGYTF. Written as DNA, the CDR3 is TGCGCCAGCAGCCAAGTTCGGATGAACTATGGCTACACCTTC.

This chain links TRBV29-1 with TRBJ2-3, with D perhaps given as TRBD1 or TRBD2 (5 bases each). V lost 4 bases, J lost 2 bases, and 13 bases lay in between. Looked up from germline, CDR1 is SQVTM and CDR2 is ANQGSEA. This CDR3 spans 14 amino acids. The CDR3 DNA follows: TGCAGCGTTGGGGCGAGGGACCTCACAGATACGCAGTATTTT. Translation: CSVGARDLTDTQYF.

J is TRBJ2-3 and V is TRBV12-3 or TRBV12-4; possible D gene TRBD2, 6 bases. The CDR3 runs 15 residues. Trimming shortened V by 6 bases and J by 3 bases, and 16 bases separated the two germline ends. CDR3 sequence: CASRLSGRMTDTQYF. The CDR3, as DNA: TGTGCCAGCAGGTTGTCAGGGAGGATGACAGATACGCAGTATTTT.

The J gene is TRBJ2-5, the V gene TRBV27; no clear D gene. The DNA end is more similar to TRBJ2-7, so the J call may be wrong. The CDR3 consists of 13 residues. Germline assignment: CDR1 MNHEY and CDR2 SMNVEV (reference sequence). CDR3 amino acids: CASSLSSLGEQYF. The CDR3 nucleotides read TGTGCCAGCAGTTTATCTAGCCTGGGCGAGCAGTACTTC.

A few counts support this clonotype. The V gene is TRBV20-1, the J gene TRBJ2-7; TRBD1 agrees at 7 bases. The CDR3 totals 14 residues. Germline trimming cut 5 bases from V and 0 bases from J; bases unmatched to any gene: 7. Germline CDR1 and CDR2: DFQATT and SNEGSKA (reference sequence). CDR3 amino acids: CSAGNRGSSYEQYF. DNA for the CDR3: TGCAGTGCTGGAAACAGGGGCAGCTCCTACGAGCAGTACTTC.

This clonotype was seen a handful of times. A read error may explain this, as a much larger clone is one base away. The gene calls are TRBV11-1 and TRBJ2-1, with 10 bases lining up with TRBD2. The better agreement between TRBJ2-7 and the DNA end casts doubt on the J call. Germline CDR1 reads SGHAT; CDR2 reads FQDESV (reference sequence). The CDR3 contains 16 residues. Here the CDR3 reads CASSFEAGGSHNEQYF. As DNA, the CDR3 is TGTGCCAGCAGCTTCGAAGCGGGAGGGTCCCACAATGAGCAGTACTTC.

This clonotype was recorded a few times. V usage is TRBV24-1 and J usage is TRBJ2-5; D might be TRBD2 (6 bases). This CDR3 region has 15 residues. CDR1 is KGHDR, CDR2 SFDVKD, per germline. Trimming left V 3 bases short and J 11 bases short, with 21 bases between. The CDR3 coding sequence is TGTGCCACCAGTGATGTCGACGGGACTGCCCGGGAGCAGTACTTC. This sequence encodes CATSDVDGTAREQYF.

The table lists this clonotype with a count of one. V usage is TRBV28 and J usage is TRBJ2-7, with 14 bases fitting TRBD2. Per the germline V gene, CDR1 is MDHEN and CDR2 is SYDVKM. The CDR3 contains 17 residues. Trimming at V came to 6 bases and at J to 5 bases, leaving 12 bases not matched to a gene. DNA of the CDR3: TGTGCCAGCAGAGCGACTAGCGGGAGGGCCATTCGGCACGAGCAGTACTTC. Protein sequence: CASRATSGRAIRHEQYF.

This clonotype was seen a few times. The genes are TRBV27 and TRBJ2-1; 10 nucleotides agree with TRBD2. The CDR3 runs 15 residues. Germline loops: CDR1 MNHEY, CDR2 SMNVEV (reference sequence). Trimming cost V 6 bases and J 2 bases; bases outside gene matches: 4. CDR3 coding DNA: TGTGCCAGCAGGGCTAGCGGGGGTACCTACAATGAGCAGTTCTTC. Encoded protein: CASRASGGTYNEQFF.

The CDR3 loop reads CASSLVASGGARNEQFF. Written as DNA, the CDR3 is TGTGCCAGCAGTTTAGTGGCTAGCGGGGGGGCCCGCAATGAGCAGTTCTTC. The chain joins TRBV28 to TRBJ2-1; 12 nucleotides line up with TRBD2. Germline assignment: CDR1 MDHEN and CDR2 SYDVKM. This CDR3 spans 17 amino acids. Trimming at V came to 2 bases and at J to 6 bases, leaving 8 bases not matched to a gene.

This clonotype was counted only a few times. The chain uses TRBV15 and TRBJ2-4, with 7 nucleotides matching TRBD1. The CDR3 has 13 residues. The V gene's germline CDR1 is LNHNV and CDR2 YYDKDF (reference sequence). Trimming cost V 3 bases and J 4 bases; bases outside gene matches: 0. CDR3 nucleotide sequence: TGTGCCACCAGCAGGGACAGGAAAAACATTCAGTACTTC. This codes for CATSRDRKNIQYF.

This clonotype turned up a few times. The V call is TRBV20-1, the J call TRBJ1-2, with 7 bases lining up with TRBD1. V lost 3 bases, J lost 4 bases, and 2 bases stayed unmatched. Germline V gene lookup returns CDR1 DFQATT and CDR2 SNEGSKA (reference sequence). The length of the CDR3 is 12 residues. This chain's CDR3 is CSAREGAYGYTF. In DNA, the CDR3 is TGCAGTGCTAGGGAGGGGGCCTATGGCTACACCTTC.

The chain carries TRBV3-1 and TRBJ2-4, with D perhaps matching TRBD1 or TRBD2 (5 bases each). The DNA matches TRBJ2-7 better at its end, which makes the J call doubtful. The CDR3 has 13 residues. Germline lookup yields CDR1 LGHDT and CDR2 YNNKEL (reference sequence). CDR3 amino acids: CASSRGSPNEQYF. CDR3 bases: TGTGCCAGCAGCCGGGGGAGTCCCAACGAGCAGTACTTC.

The V call is TRBV20-1, the J call TRBJ2-5, with 7 bases identical to TRBD1. Trimming cost V 5 bases and J 2 bases; bases outside gene matches: 8. Germline-derived CDR1 and CDR2 are DFQATT and SNEGSKA (reference sequence). The CDR3 extends over 14 amino acids. The CDR3 loop reads CSAGRGSVQETQYF. Here the CDR3 DNA reads TGCAGTGCTGGCAGGGGGTCTGTACAAGAGACCCAGTACTTC.

CDR3 protein: CASSPLSFDNSPLHF. In DNA, the CDR3 is TGTGCCAGCAGCCCGCTTTCGTTTGATAATTCACCCCTCCACTTT. V usage is TRBV9 and J usage is TRBJ1-6, with no clear D. Germline assignment: CDR1 SGDLS and CDR2 YYNGEE. V lost 4 bases and J 5 bases, leaving 13 bases between the germline ends. CDR3 length: 15 residues.

Worth noting for this clonotype: One end of the junction fails to match germline, which may point to a read error. The chain joins TRBV29-1 to TRBJ1-4; the D gene is possibly TRBD1 (6 bases). The V gene's germline CDR1 is SQVTM and CDR2 ANQGSEA. This CDR3 region has 12 residues. CDR3 amino acids: CSAGQTNEKLFF. The CDR3 DNA reads as TGTAGCGCGGGACAAACTAATGAAAAACTGTTTTTT.

This rearrangement joins TRBV6-6 to TRBJ1-2, with 8 bases aligning to TRBD1. The length of the CDR3 is 14 residues. The junction had 4 bases not matched to a gene; V was cut back by 5 bases and J by 2 bases. Germline V gene sequence: CDR1 MNHNY, CDR2 SVGAGI (reference sequence). CDR3 nucleotide sequence: TGTGCCAGCAGTCCGGACAGGGTGAACTATGGCTACACCTTC. Translated: CASSPDRVNYGYTF.

The genes are TRBV5-1 and TRBJ1-5; possible D gene TRBD1, 6 bases. The CDR3 is 14 amino acids. Germline-derived CDR1 and CDR2 are SGHRS and YFSETQ. Trimming removed 4 bases at V and 5 bases at J, with 13 bases between. The CDR3 DNA reads TGCGCCAGCAGCCCCACGGCAGGGGATCAGCCCCAGCATTTT. As protein: CASSPTAGDQPQHF.

With respect to this clonotype: A read error is likely here: a far larger clone is one base away. The CDR3 loop reads CASSLVGYEQFF. CDR3 nucleotide sequence: TGTGCCAGCAGCTTAGTGGGGTACGAGCAGTTCTTC. The chain uses TRBV7-2 and TRBJ2-1; D unresolved. The CDR3 runs to 12 residues. Deletions cut 1 base from V and 10 bases from J, with 8 bases between. From germline, CDR1 is SGHTA and CDR2 FQGNSA. Full variable domain (remainder filled in from reference TRBV7-2 and TRBJ2-1): GAGVSQSPSNKVTEKGKDVELRCDPISGHTALYWYRQSLGQGLEFLIYFQGNSAPDKSGLPSDRFSAERTGGSVSTLTIQRTQQEDSAVYLCASSLVGYEQFFGPGTRLTVL.

A single count supports this clonotype. This chain joins TRBV7-2 and TRBJ2-1, with D tentatively TRBD2 (5 bases). V was clipped by 0 bases and J by 7 bases, with 13 bases between them. Germline CDR1 reads SGHTA; CDR2 reads FQGNSA. CDR3 length: 15 residues. In DNA, the CDR3 is TGTGCCAGCAGCTTAGCAGGATCGGGGTCGAATGAGCAGTTCTTC. It yields the protein CASSLAGSGSNEQFF.